This T cell receptor beta chain was sequenced during a study of blood T cell repertoires in COVID-19 (TCRdb year 2020). Regarding the study in general: The collaborator samples originated in the United States, Italy and Spain and spanned the acute and convalescent phases of COVID-19. The material from the prospective study consisted of cDNA or gDNA derived from T cells, B-cell-depleted T cells, or PBMCs. Deeply sampled blood TCRbeta repertoires from subjects exposed to, actively infected with, or recovered from COVID-19 were included in the dataset. The repertoires were released in a freely available public database meant as a resource for research on the immune response to SARS-CoV-2. Samples were obtained from the ongoing ImmuneRACE study (first 160 participants) and from about 1,300 subjects provided by 6 global collaborators. A de-identified subject ID, COVID-19 status, age in years and sex were almost always included in the sample metadata. Where HLA class I and class II types were available, the types were taken from metadata supplied by the sample provider, not from assay-based typing. The full study reports these points: How much clinical and demographic metadata was included differed by source and by participant, and the metadata was provided uncurated.

The CDR3 has 13 amino acids, counting the end cysteine and phenylalanine. Left in the record is the CDR3 DNA by itself, 39 bases read in frame from the first base. Trimming removed 5 bases from V and 4 bases from J, leaving 9 bases between the germline ends. The CDR1 and CDR2 encoded by the germline V gene (reference sequence) are MNHEY and SMNVEV. The immunoSEQ Assay, a bias-controlled multiplex PCR, was used to amplify TCRbeta CDR3 regions from genomic DNA. The source study handled its data this way. The number of nucleated cells in each sample was estimated by amplification of reference gene primers within the assay. To quantify the absolute abundance of each unique TCRbeta CDR3 rearrangement, sequence reads were collapsed and filtered. For each sample, productive Simpson clonality was calculated as the square root of Simpson's diversity index over productive rearrangements. This immuneACCESS table, as held by TCRdb, lists in-frame sequences with V and J called but not all clones. Of the missing ones, under half trace to an unresolved V gene in checked studies; the others have no known cause. The V and J calls and the clone size are those of that table, but D and trimming were determined from the DNA. The sample table holds around 290,000 clones, of which 90% were seen once. In total, the top ten clones hold roughly 1.1% of the sample.

In the prospective study, participants were roughly 18 to 100 years old, resided in about two dozen geographic areas of the United States, and were enrolled through a virtual design. In the prospective study, cohorts were assigned on the basis of participant-reported clinical history obtained from a screening survey and a study questionnaire. Recovered participants in ImmuneRACE Cohort 3 were defined by two consecutive negative NP/OP PCR tests, clearance by a healthcare professional, or resolution of symptoms. Mobile phlebotomists in the prospective study collected whole blood, serum and a nasopharyngeal or oropharyngeal swab from every participant. Additional blood draws and questionnaires over an approximately two-month period could optionally be provided by prospective study participants. Before DNA extraction, prospective study blood samples were shipped either frozen or at room temperature.

On this clone itself: Its antigen is not yet known. No much larger clone exists at a distance of one base, and base qualities are not known.

The chain employs TRBV27 and TRBJ2-1; the D gene is possibly TRBD2, with 6 bases matching. This receptor was obtained from a woman in her twenties or thirties who had recovered from COVID-19. The source material was PBMCs or T cells enriched from blood (not recorded which). The DNA sequence reads TGTGCCAGCAGTACGGGGACTTACAATGAGCAGTTCTTC. Translated, this is CASSTGTYNEQFF.